The rows below give T cell receptor beta chains drawn from one sample of a study of cytomegalovirus exposure and HLA in healthy donors. This table comes from immunoSEQ multiplex PCR, and its TCRdb copy is limited to in-frame clones, with some not included. Of 130,000 to 150,000 clones listed, 76% were seen once; the top ten hold under 4.5%. The sample was PBMCs. These receptors came from a man aged 18 to 30 in good health and CMV-seronegative. CDR3s leave out the opening cysteine and the closing phenylalanine or tryptophan.

v_call cdr3_length cdr3_aa
TRBV5-6 11 ASSLFQESEAF
TRBV5-1 12 ASTPDRVDAEQY
TRBV18 16 ASSPRDSDLVHDQPQH
TRBV21-1 14 ASSNRNRATNEKLF
TRBV27 12 ASSRTGGNQPQH
TRBV11-2 13 ASSLWNSAQETQY
TRBV5-1 12 ASSLAGEIYEQY
TRBV9 13 ASSVDSHPNYGYT
TRBV19 12 ASSPWTGGYGYT
TRBV6-1 16 ASSGGLAGVLLYNEQF
TRBV18 11 ASSGEGGYGYT
TRBV2 13 ARTRTGGVQETQY
TRBV6-4 12 ASRPPGQGSGYT
TRBV5-6 12 ASSFGTGEGEQY
TRBV7-9 14 ASSLAFHRTAFEAF
TRBV6-5 13 ASRIRDTLYNEQF
TRBV5-1 17 ASSLALAARSSGANVLT
TRBV10-1 14 ASSPPGTSNTGELF
TRBV27 11 ASSHGQGIEQY
TRBV6-5 13 ASRGGRDRGTEAF
TRBV6-1 15 ASSVLAGGTRQETQY
TRBV18 11 ASSRDRGPGQY
TRBV7-6 16 ASSLVGSGGAGTDTQY
TRBV5-1 10 ASSRRDREKY
TRBV7-9 13 ASSSGTGTTDTQY
TRBV18 14 ASSPNTKVRHYEQY
TRBV27 15 ASRWEGAGGNTGELF
TRBV29-1 14 SVSGQGQPRGYGYT
TRBV5-4 13 ASSLGSSWSDTQY
TRBV5-6 11 ASSLRGQETQY
TRBV6-5 13 ASSKQGRNTGELF
TRBV14 12 ASSQGQGHRGYT
TRBV28 12 ASSSGGPRYEQY
TRBV18 15 ASSRRTGSVTNEKLF
TRBV5-1 17 ASSLWGLAGALPPNEQF
TRBV5-8 11 ASSWEGRNEQF
TRBV7-2 15 ASSLVGTSGFTDTQY
TRBV14 16 ASSQPKVTSAHQETQY
TRBV5-1 15 ASSMGPGQGLDQPQH
TRBV25-1 11 ASSEEINYGYT
TRBV10-3 14 AISDRELGPNYEQY
TRBV2 14 ASSGRGQGWNTEAF
TRBV6-5 12 ASRGTGGGTEAF
TRBV5-8 11 ASRRQGRWEQY
TRBV9 12 ASSSYSGRETQY
TRBV30 13 AWNKMGTGDQPQH
TRBV2 11 ASSAGMDDEQF
TRBV5-1 16 ASSLVGTSGGAGNEQF